The clone carrying this T cell receptor beta chain was counted only a few times. In the original processing: The authors estimated nucleated cell counts from reference gene primer amplification. Profiled with immunoSEQ multiplex PCR; TCRdb holds only in-frame clones, not every one. V, J and clone size reflect that table, while D and trimming were determined from the DNA. Among 95,000 to 130,000 clones listed, around 78% were seen once. V lost 5 bases, J lost 3 bases, and 4 bases stayed unmatched. The germline V gene has CDR1 ENHRY and CDR2 SYGVKD. The CDR3 sequence is 13 residues long. The data derive from a study of blood T cell repertoires in COVID-19. Across the whole study: Sample material is recorded as cDNA or gDNA derived from T cells, B-cell-depleted T cells, or PBMCs.

The TCR comes from a young man with acute or convalescent COVID-19. Sequenced material: peripheral blood. The J gene is TRBJ2-7, the V gene TRBV10-3, with 7 bases fitting TRBD1. CDR3 bases: TGTGCCATCAGTCCGGGACAGAACTACGAGCAGTACGTC. Translating gives CAISPGQNYEQYV.